Below, 10 T cell receptor beta chains from the same sample are listed, as sequenced in a study of T cells in tuberculosis. Profiled with immunoSEQ multiplex PCR; TCRdb holds only in-frame clones, not every one. The data contain 25,000 or so clones, around 91% of them singletons. The source material was PBMCs. These TCRs come from a donor under 30 with latent tuberculosis or without tuberculosis infection.

This clone came up once. The CDR3, as DNA: TGTGCCAGCAGTGTTAGCGGGGGGGCAGAGGATACGCAGTATTTT. It specifies CASSVSGGAEDTQYF. The V call is TRBV2, the J call TRBJ2-3, with TRBD2 matching over 11 bases. V was clipped by 4 bases and J by 6 bases; unmatched bases: 6. This CDR3 is built from 15 residues. In germline, CDR1 is SNHLY, CDR2 FYNNEI.

The chain carries TRBV28 and TRBJ1-6; maybe TRBD1 (6 bases). The CDR3 length is 12 residues. CDR1 MDHEN and CDR2 SYDVKM come from the germline V gene. With 9 bases removed from V and 13 bases from J, the gap between germline ends came to 16 bases. CDR3 nucleotides: TGTGCCAGTACAGGGAGCGTCCACCCCCTCCACTTT. Its translation: CASTGSVHPLHF.

This clone occurred once. The CDR3 loop reads CASSETGVISGNTIYF. The CDR3, as DNA: TGTGCCAGCAGCGAGACAGGGGTGATCTCTGGAAACACCATATATTTT. The chain recombines TRBV9 with TRBJ1-3; 8 bases are shared with TRBD1. CDR1 and CDR2 from the germline V gene are SGDLS and YYNGEE. V dropped 3 bases and J dropped 0; count of bases not matched to a gene: 5. This CDR3 has 16 residues. Full variable domain (rest looked up from reference TRBV9 and TRBJ1-3): DSGVTQTPKHLITATGQRVTLRCSPRSGDLSVYWYQQSLDQGLQFLIQYYNGEERAKGNILERFSAQQFPDLHSELNLSSLELGDSALYFCASSETGVISGNTIYFGEGSWLTVV.

The chain uses TRBV11-2 and TRBJ1-3, with TRBD1 matching 7 bases. Unmatched junction bases numbered 10, after V lost 4 bases and J lost 1 base. Germline V gives CDR1 SGHAT, CDR2 FQNNGV. The length of the CDR3 is 17 residues. The CDR3 here is CASSSTGRIRSGNTIYF. The CDR3 nucleotides read TGTGCCAGCAGCTCGACAGGGCGGATTAGGTCTGGAAACACCATATATTTT.

The chain joins TRBV6-5 to TRBJ1-2; D gene ambiguous. The CDR3 has 14 residues. The ends were cut back, 3 bases at V and 5 bases at J, with 13 bases in the middle. Germline loops: CDR1 MNHEY, CDR2 SVGAGI. DNA of the CDR3: TGTGCCAGCAGTTATGGCGGGCGGGTTTATGGCTACACCTTC. Translated: CASSYGGRVYGYTF.

The chain employs TRBV15 and TRBJ2-5; D is perhaps TRBD1 (6 bases). V lost 3 bases and J lost 1, with 9 bases in between. This CDR3 has 14 residues. Looked up from germline, CDR1 is LNHNV and CDR2 is YYDKDF (reference sequence). In nucleotides, the CDR3 is TGTGCCACCAGCAGTGGACAGTCCCAAGAGACCCAGTACTTC. This translates into CATSSGQSQETQYF.

V and J are TRBV28 and TRBJ1-2, with no clear D. Per germline, CDR1 MDHEN and CDR2 SYDVKM. The ends were cut back, 2 bases at V and 4 bases at J, with 8 bases in the middle. The CDR3 is 13 amino acids. The CDR3 region is CASSLAVLYGYTF. The CDR3, as DNA: TGTGCCAGCAGTTTAGCGGTGCTCTATGGCTACACCTTC.

This clone was counted a single time. The V and J genes are TRBV6-5 and TRBJ1-1; D is perhaps TRBD1 (6 bases). The V gene lost 4 bases and the J gene lost 5 bases, with 17 bases spanning the gap. The CDR3 is 15 amino acids. Germline values: CDR1 MNHEY, CDR2 SVGAGI. The CDR3 sequence is CASSSRGGARTEAFF. For the CDR3, the DNA is TGTGCCAGCAGTTCCCGGGGGGGGGCTAGGACTGAAGCTTTCTTT.

This rearrangement joins TRBV2 to TRBJ2-1, with D perhaps TRBD2 (6 bases). The CDR3 is 16 amino acids. Germline V CDR1 and CDR2: SNHLY, FYNNEI. This CDR3 reads CAVLRGIIFTYNEQFF. The CDR3, as DNA: TGTGCGGTACTCCGCGGGATCATCTTCACCTACAATGAGCAGTTCTTC.

This rearrangement joins TRBV19 to TRBJ1-4, with a possible D match to TRBD1 (6 bases). Per germline, CDR1 LNHDA and CDR2 SQIVND (reference sequence). V dropped 3 bases and J dropped 3 bases, with 11 bases sitting between them. This CDR3 region has 15 residues. The CDR3 spells CASSMRQGSNEKLFF. The CDR3 region has the DNA TGTGCCAGTAGTATGCGGCAGGGGTCTAATGAAAAACTGTTTTTT.